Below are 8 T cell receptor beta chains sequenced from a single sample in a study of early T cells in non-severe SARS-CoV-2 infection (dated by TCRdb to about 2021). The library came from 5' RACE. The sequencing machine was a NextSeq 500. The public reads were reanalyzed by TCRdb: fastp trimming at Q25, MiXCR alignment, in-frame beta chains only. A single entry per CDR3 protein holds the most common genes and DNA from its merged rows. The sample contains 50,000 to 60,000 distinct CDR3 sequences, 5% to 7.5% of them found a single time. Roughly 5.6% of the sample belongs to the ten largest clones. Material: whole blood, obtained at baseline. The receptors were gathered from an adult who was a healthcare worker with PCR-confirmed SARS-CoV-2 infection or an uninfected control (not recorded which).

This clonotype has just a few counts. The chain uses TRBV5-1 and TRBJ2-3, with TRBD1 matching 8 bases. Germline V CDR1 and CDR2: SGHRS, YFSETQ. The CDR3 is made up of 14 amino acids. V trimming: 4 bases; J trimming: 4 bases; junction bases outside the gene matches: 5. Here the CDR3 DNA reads TGCGCCAGCAGCATAGGACAGGGCCCAGATACGCAGTATTTT. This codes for CASSIGQGPDTQYF. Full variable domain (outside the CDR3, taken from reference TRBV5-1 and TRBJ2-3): KAGVTQTPRYLIKTRGQQVTLSCSPISGHRSVSWYQQTPGQGLQFLFEYFSETQRNKGNFPGRFSGRQFSNSRSEMNVSTLELGDSALYLCASSIGQGPDTQYFGPGTRLTVL.

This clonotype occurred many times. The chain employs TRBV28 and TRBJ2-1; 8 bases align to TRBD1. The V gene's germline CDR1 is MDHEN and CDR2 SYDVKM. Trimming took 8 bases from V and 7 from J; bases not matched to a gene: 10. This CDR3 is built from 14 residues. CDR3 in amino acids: CASEMQGAGNEQFF. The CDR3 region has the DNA TGTGCCAGCGAGATGCAGGGGGCTGGAAATGAGCAGTTCTTC.

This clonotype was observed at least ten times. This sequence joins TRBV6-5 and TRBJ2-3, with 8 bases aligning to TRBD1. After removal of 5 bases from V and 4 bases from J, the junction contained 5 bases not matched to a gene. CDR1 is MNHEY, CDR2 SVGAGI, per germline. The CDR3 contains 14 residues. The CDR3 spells CASSPIQGADTQYF. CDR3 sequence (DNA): TGTGCCAGCAGTCCAATACAGGGGGCAGATACGCAGTATTTT.

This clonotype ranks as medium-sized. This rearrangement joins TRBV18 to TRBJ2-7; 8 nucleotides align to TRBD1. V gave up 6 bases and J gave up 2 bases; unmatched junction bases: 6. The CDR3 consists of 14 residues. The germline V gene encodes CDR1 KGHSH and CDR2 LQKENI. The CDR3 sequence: CASSGTGPTYEQYF. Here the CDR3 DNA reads TGTGCCAGCTCCGGGACAGGACCCACCTACGAGCAGTACTTC. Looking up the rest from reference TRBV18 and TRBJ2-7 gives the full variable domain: NAGVMQNPRHLVRRRGQEARLRCSPMKGHSHVYWYRQLPEEGLKFMVYLQKENIIDESGMPKERFSAEFPKEGPSILRIQQVVRGDSAAYFCASSGTGPTYEQYFGPGTRLTVT.

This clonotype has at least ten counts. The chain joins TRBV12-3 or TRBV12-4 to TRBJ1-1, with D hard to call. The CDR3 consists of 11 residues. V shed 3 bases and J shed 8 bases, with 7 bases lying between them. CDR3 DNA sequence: TGTGCCAGCAGTTTGCTGGGGGAAGCTTTCTTT. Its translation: CASSLLGEAFF.

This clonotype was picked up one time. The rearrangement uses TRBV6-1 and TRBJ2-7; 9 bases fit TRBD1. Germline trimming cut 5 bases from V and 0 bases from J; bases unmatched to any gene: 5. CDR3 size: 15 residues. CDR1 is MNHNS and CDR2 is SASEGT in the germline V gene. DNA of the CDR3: TGTGCCAGCAGTTTTGGGGACAGGGCCTCCTACGAGCAGTACTTC. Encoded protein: CASSFGDRASYEQYF.

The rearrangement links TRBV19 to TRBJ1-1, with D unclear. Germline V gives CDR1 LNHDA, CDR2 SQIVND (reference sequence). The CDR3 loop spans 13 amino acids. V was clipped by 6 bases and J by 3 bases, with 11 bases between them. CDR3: CASRLDPHTEAFF. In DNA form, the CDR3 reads TGTGCCAGTAGGCTCGACCCGCACACTGAAGCTTTCTTT.

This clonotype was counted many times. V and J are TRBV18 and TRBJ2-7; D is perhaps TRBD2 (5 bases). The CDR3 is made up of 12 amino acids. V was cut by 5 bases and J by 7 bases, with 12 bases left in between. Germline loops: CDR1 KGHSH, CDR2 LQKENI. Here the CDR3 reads CASSTGIGEQYF. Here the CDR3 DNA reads TGTGCCAGCTCAACGGGAATAGGAGAGCAGTACTTC.